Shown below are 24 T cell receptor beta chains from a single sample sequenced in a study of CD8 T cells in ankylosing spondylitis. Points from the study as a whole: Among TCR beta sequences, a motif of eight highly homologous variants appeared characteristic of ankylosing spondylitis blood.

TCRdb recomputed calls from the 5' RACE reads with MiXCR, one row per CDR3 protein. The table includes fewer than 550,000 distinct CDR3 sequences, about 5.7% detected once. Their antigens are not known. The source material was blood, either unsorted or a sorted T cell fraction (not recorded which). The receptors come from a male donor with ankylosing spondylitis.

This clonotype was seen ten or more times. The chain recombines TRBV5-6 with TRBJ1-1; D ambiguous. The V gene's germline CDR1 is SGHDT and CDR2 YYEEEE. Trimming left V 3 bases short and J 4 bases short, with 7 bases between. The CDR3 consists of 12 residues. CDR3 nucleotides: TGTGCCAGCAGCTACCGTGCCACTGAAGCTTTCTTT. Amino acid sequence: CASSYRATEAFF.

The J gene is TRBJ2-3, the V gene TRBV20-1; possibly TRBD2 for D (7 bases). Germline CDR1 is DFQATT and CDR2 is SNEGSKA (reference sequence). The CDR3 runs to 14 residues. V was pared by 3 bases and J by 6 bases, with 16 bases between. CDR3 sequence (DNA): TGCAGTGCTAGGGGGGCTAGCGGAGATGATACGCAGTATTTT. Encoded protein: CSARGASGDDTQYF.

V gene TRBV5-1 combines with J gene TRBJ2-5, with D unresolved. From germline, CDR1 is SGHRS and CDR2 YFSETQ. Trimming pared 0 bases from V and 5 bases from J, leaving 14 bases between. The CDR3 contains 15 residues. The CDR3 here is CASSLADTRMETQYF. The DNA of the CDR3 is TGCGCCAGCAGCTTGGCTGACACCCGCATGGAGACCCAGTACTTC.

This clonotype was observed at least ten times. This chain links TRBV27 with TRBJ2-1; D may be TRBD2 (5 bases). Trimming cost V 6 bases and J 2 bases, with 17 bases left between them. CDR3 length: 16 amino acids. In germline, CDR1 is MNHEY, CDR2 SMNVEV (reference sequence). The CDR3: CASSYDYQDAYNEQFF. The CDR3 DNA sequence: TGTGCCAGCAGCTATGACTACCAGGACGCCTACAATGAGCAGTTCTTC.

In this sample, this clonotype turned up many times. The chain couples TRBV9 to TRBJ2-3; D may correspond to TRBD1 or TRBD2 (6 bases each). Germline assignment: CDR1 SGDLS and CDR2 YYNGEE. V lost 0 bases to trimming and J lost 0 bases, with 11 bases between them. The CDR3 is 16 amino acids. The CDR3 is CASSVVGGPSTDTQYF. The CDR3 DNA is TGTGCCAGCAGCGTAGTCGGGGGCCCTAGCACAGATACGCAGTATTTT.

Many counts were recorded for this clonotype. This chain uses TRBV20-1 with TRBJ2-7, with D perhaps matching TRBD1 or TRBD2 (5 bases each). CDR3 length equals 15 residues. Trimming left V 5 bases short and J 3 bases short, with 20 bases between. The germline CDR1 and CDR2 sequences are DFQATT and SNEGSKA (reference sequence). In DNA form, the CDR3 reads TGCAGTGCTCAAAAGCCGGGACGGACACACTACGAGCAGTACTTC. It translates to CSAQKPGRTHYEQYF.

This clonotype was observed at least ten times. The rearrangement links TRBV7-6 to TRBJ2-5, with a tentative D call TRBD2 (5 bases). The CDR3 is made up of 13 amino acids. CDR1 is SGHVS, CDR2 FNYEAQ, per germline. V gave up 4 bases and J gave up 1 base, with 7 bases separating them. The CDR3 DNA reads TGTGCCAGCAGCTGGACTCTCCAAGAGACCCAGTACTTC. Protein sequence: CASSWTLQETQYF.

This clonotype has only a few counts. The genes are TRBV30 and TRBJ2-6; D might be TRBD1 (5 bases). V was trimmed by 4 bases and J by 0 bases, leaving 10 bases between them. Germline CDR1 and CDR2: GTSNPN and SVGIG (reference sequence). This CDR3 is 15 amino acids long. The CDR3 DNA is TGTGCCTGGAAGAAGGGGATCTCTGGGGCCAACGTCCTGACTTTC. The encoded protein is CAWKKGISGANVLTF. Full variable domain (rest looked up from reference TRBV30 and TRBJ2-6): SQTIHQWPATLVQPVGSPLSLECTVEGTSNPNLYWYRQAAGRGLQLLFYSVGIGQISSEVPQNLSASRPQDRQFILSSKKLLLSDSGFYLCAWKKGISGANVLTFGAGSRLTVL.

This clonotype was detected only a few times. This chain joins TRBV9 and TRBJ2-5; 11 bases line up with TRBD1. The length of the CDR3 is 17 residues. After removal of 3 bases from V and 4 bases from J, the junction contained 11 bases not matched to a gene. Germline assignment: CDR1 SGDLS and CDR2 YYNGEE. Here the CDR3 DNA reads TGTGCCAGCAGCGGGGACACCGGGACAGGGGGTTTAGAGACCCAGTACTTC. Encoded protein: CASSGDTGTGGLETQYF. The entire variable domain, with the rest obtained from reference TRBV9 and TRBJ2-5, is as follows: DSGVTQTPKHLITATGQRVTLRCSPRSGDLSVYWYQQSLDQGLQFLIQYYNGEERAKGNILERFSAQQFPDLHSELNLSSLELGDSALYFCASSGDTGTGGLETQYFGPGTRLLVL.

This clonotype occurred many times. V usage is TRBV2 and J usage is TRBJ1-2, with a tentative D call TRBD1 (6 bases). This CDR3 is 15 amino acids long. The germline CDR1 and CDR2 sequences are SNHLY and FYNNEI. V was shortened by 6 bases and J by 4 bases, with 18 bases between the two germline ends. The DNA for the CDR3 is TGTGCCAGCAGGGTAATAGGGGGATCCTTCTATGGCTACACCTTC. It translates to CASRVIGGSFYGYTF.

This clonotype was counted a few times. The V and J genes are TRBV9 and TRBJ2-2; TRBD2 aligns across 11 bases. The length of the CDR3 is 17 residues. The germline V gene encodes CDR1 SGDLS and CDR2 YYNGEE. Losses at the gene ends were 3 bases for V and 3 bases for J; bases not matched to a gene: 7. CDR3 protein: CASSAQTSGIYTGELFF. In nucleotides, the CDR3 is TGTGCCAGCAGCGCCCAGACTAGCGGGATTTACACCGGGGAGCTGTTTTTT.

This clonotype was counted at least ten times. The chain's CDR3 is CAIRGGIGQETQYF. In DNA, the CDR3 is TGTGCCATCAGGGGGGGCATAGGTCAAGAGACCCAGTACTTC. The chain combines TRBV10-3 with TRBJ2-5, with D perhaps matching TRBD1 or TRBD2 (6 bases each). The CDR3 loop spans 14 amino acids. Looked up from germline, CDR1 is ENHRY and CDR2 is SYGVKD. V lost 6 bases to trimming and J lost 2 bases, with 13 bases between them.

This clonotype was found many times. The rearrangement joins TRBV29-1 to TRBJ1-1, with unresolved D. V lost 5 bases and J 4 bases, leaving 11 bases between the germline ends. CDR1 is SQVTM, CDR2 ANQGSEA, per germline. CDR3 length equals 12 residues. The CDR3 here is CSVFGVATEAFF. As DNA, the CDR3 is TGCAGCGTTTTCGGGGTGGCCACTGAAGCTTTCTTT. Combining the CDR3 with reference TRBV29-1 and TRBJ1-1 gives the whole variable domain SAVISQKPSRDICQRGTSLTIQCQVDSQVTMMFWYRQQPGQSLTLIATANQGSEATYESGFVIDKFPISRPNLTFSTLTVSNMSPEDSSIYLCSVFGVATEAFFGQGTRLTVV.

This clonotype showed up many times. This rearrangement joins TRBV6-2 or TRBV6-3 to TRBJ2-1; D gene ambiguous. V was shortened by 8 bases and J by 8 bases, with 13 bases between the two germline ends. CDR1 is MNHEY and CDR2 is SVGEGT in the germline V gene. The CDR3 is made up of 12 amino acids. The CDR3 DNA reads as TGTGCCAGCTACAACTTAGCCTATGAGCAGTTCTTC. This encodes CASYNLAYEQFF.

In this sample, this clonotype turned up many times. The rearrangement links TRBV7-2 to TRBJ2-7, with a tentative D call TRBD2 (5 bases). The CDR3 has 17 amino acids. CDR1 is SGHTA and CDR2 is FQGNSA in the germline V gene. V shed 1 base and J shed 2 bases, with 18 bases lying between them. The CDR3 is CASSLVTWGDPPYEQYF. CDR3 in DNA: TGTGCCAGCAGCTTAGTTACCTGGGGAGACCCCCCCTACGAGCAGTACTTC.

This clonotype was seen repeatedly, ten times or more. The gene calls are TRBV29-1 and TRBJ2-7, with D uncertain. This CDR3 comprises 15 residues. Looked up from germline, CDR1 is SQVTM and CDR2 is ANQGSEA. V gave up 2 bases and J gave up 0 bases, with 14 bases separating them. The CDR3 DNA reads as TGCAGCGTTGAATTTCCAGCACCCGGCTCCTACGAGCAGTACTTC. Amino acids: CSVEFPAPGSYEQYF.

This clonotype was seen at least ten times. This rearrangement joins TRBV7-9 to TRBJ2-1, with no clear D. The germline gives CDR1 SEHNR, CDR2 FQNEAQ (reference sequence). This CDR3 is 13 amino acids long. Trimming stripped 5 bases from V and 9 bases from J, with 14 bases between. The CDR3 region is CASSLQLVSEQFF. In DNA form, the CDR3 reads TGTGCCAGCAGCCTTCAATTGGTGAGTGAGCAGTTCTTC.

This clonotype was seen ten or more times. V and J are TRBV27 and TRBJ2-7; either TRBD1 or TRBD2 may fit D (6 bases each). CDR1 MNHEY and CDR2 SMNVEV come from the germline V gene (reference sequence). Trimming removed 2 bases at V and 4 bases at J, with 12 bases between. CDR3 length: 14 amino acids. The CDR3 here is CASSLRGADYEQYF. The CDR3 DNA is TGTGCCAGCAGTTTAAGGGGGGCTGATTACGAGCAGTACTTC.

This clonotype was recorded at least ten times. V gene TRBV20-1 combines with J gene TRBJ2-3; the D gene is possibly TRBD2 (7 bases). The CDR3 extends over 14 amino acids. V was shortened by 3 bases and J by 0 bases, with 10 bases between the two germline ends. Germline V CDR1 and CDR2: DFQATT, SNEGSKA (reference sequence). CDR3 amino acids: CSASGGRSTDTQYF. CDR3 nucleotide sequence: TGCAGTGCTAGCGGGGGGCGAAGCACAGATACGCAGTATTTT.

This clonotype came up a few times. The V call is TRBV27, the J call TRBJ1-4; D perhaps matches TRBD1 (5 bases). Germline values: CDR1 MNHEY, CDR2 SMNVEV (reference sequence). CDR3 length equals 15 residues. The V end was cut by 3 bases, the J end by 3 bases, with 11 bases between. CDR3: CASSFSGGANEKLFF. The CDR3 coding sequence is TGTGCCAGCAGTTTTTCCGGGGGTGCTAATGAAAAACTGTTTTTT.

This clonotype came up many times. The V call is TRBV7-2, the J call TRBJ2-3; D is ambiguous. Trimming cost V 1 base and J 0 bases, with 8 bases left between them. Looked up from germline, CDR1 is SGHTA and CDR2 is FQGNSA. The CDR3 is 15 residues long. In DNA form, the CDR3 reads TGTGCCAGCAGCTTAGTATCCTCGAGCACAGATACGCAGTATTTT. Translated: CASSLVSSSTDTQYF. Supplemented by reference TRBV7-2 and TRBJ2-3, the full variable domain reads GAGVSQSPSNKVTEKGKDVELRCDPISGHTALYWYRQSLGQGLEFLIYFQGNSAPDKSGLPSDRFSAERTGGSVSTLTIQRTQQEDSAVYLCASSLVSSSTDTQYFGPGTRLTVL.

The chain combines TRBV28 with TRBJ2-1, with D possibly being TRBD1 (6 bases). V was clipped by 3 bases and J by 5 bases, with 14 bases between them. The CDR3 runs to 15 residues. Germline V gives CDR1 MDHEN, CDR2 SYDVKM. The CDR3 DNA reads TGTGCCAGCAGTTTTAGCCCGACAGGCAACAATGAGCAGTTCTTC. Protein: CASSFSPTGNNEQFF. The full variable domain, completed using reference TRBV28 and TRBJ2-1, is DVKVTQSSRYLVKRTGEKVFLECVQDMDHENMFWYRQDPGLGLRLIYFSYDVKMKEKGDIPEGYSVSREKKERFSLILESASTNQTSMYLCASSFSPTGNNEQFFGPGTRLTVL.

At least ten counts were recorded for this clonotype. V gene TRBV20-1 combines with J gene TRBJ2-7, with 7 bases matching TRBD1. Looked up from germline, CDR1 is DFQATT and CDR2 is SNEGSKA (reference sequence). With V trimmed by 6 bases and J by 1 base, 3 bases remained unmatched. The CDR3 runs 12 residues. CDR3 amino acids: CSAQDRSYEQYF. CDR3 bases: TGCAGTGCCCAGGACAGGTCCTACGAGCAGTACTTC.

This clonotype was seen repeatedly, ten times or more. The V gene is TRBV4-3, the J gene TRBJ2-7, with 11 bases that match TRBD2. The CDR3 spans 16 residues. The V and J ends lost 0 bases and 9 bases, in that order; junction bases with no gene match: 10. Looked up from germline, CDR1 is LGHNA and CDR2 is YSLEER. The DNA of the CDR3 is TGCGCCAGCAGCCAAGATGATGGAGTAGCGGGAGGGCCGCAGTACTTC. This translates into CASSQDDGVAGGPQYF.